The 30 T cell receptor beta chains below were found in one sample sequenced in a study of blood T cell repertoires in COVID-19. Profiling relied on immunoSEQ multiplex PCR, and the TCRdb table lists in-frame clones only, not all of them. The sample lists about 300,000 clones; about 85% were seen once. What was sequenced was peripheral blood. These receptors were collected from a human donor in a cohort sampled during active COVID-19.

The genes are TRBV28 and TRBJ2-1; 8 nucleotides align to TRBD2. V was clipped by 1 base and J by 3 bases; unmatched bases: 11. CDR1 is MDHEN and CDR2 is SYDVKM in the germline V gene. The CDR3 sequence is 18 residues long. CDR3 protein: CASSLLAGTTGLYNEQFF. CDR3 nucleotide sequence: TGTGCCAGCAGTTTATTAGCGGGGACTACTGGCCTCTACAATGAGCAGTTCTTC.

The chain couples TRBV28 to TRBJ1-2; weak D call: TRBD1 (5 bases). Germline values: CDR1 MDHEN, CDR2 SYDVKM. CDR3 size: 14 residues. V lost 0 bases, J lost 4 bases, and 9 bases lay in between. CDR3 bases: TGTGCCAGCAGTTTATGGACAGTAGTCTATGGCTACACCTTC. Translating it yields CASSLWTVVYGYTF.

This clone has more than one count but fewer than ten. CDR3 sequence reads: CASSPGQGSGYGYTF. In nucleotides, the CDR3 is TGTGCCAGTAGTCCAGGACAGGGATCGGGCTATGGCTACACCTTC. The V and J genes are TRBV19 and TRBJ1-2, with TRBD1 identical over 8 bases. From germline, CDR1 is LNHDA and CDR2 SQIVND (reference sequence). The CDR3 runs 15 residues. The J segment lost 4 bases and the V segment lost 5 bases, leaving 9 bases of the junction unmatched.

The CDR3 region has the DNA TGCAGTGCTAGTGGGGACACCGGCTACGAGCAGTACTTC. Residues: CSASGDTGYEQYF. The V and J genes are TRBV20-1 and TRBJ2-7, with D tentatively TRBD1 (6 bases). Between the trimmed V and J ends, which lost 3 bases and 3 bases, there was a span of 12 bases. Germline CDR1 DFQATT, CDR2 SNEGSKA (reference sequence). CDR3 length: 13 residues.

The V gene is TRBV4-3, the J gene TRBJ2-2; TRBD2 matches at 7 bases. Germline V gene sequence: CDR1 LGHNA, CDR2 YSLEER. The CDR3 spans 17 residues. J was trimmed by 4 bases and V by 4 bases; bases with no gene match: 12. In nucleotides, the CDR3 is TGCGCCAGCAGCCTCCTTCGAGGGGAGGGCCGCACCGGGGAGCTGTTTTTT. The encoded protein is CASSLLRGEGRTGELFF.

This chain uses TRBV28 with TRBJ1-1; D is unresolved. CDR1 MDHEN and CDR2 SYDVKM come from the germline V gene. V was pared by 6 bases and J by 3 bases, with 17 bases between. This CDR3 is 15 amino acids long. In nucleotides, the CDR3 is TGTGCCAGCAGCCTCCAACCCAACTCTGACACTGAAGCTTTCTTT. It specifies CASSLQPNSDTEAFF.

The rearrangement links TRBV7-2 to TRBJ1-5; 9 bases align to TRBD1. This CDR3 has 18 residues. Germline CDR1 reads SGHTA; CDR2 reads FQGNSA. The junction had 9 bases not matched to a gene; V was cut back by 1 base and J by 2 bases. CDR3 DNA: TGTGCCAGCAGCTTAGTCCCGACAGGGGGGCTTGGCAATCAGCCCCAGCATTTT. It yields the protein CASSLVPTGGLGNQPQHF.

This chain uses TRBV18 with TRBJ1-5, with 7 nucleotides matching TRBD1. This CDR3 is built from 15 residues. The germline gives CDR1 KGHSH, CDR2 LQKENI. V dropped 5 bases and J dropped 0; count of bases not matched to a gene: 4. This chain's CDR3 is CASSAGTDSNQPQHF. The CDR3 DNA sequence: TGTGCCAGCTCAGCCGGGACAGATAGCAATCAGCCCCAGCATTTT.

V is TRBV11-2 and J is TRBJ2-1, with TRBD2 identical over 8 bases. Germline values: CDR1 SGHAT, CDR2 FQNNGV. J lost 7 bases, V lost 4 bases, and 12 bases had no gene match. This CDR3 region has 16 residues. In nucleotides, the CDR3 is TGTGCCAGCAGCTCCATTAGCGGGGAGAAGTTGAATGAGCAGTTCTTC. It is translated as CASSSISGEKLNEQFF.

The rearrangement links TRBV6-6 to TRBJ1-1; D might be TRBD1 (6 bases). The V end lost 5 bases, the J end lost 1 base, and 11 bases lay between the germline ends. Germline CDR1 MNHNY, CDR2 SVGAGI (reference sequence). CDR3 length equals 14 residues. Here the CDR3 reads CASSGGRKNTEAFF. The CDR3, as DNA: TGTGCCAGCAGTGGGGGCAGAAAGAACACTGAAGCTTTCTTT.

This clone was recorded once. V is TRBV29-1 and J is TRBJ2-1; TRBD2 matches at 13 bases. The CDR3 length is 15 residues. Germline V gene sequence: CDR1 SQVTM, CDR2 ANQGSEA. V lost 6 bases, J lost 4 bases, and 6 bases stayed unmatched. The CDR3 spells CSVLKLAGGYNEQFF. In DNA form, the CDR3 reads TGCAGCGTGTTGAAACTAGCGGGAGGGTACAATGAGCAGTTCTTC.

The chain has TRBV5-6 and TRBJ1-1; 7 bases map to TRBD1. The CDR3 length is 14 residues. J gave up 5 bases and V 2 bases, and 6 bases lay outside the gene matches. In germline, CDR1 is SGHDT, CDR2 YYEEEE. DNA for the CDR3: TGTGCCAGCAGCTTTTCCATCAGGGGGACTGAAGCTTTCTTT. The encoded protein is CASSFSIRGTEAFF. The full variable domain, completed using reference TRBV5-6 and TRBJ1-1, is DAGVTQSPTHLIKTRGQQVTLRCSPKSGHDTVSWYQQALGQGPQFIFQYYEEEERQRGNFPDRFSGHQFPNYSSELNVNALLLGDSALYLCASSFSIRGTEAFFGQGTRLTVV.

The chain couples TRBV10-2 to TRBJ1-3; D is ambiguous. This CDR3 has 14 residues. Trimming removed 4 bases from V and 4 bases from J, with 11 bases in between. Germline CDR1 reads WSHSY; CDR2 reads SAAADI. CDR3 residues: CASSVSGTGNTIYF. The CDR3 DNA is TGCGCCAGCAGTGTATCAGGCACCGGAAACACCATATATTTT.

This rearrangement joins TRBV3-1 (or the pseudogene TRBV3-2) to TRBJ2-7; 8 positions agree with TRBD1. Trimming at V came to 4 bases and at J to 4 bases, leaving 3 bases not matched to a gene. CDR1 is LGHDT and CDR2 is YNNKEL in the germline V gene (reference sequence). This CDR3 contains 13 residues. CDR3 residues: CASSRDRKYEQYF. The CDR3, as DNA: TGTGCCAGCAGCCGGGACAGGAAGTACGAGCAGTACTTC.

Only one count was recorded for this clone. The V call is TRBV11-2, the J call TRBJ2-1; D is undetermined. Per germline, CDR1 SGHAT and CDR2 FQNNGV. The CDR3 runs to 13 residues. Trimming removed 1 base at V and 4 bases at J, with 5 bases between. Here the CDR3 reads CASSLAYYNEQFF. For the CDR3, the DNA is TGTGCCAGCAGCTTAGCCTATTACAATGAGCAGTTCTTC.

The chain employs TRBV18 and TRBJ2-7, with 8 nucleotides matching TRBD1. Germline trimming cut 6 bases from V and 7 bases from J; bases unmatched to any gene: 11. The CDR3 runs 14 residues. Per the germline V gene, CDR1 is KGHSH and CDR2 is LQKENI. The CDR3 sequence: CASSLETGAREQYF. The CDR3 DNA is TGTGCCAGCTCCCTCGAGACAGGGGCGAGAGAGCAGTACTTC.

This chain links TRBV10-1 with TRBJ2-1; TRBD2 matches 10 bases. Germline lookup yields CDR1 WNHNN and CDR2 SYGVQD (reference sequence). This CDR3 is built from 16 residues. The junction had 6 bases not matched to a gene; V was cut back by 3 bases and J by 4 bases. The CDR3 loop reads CASSDSTSGSYNEQFF. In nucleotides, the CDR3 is TGCGCCAGCAGTGATTCGACTAGCGGGTCGTACAATGAGCAGTTCTTC.

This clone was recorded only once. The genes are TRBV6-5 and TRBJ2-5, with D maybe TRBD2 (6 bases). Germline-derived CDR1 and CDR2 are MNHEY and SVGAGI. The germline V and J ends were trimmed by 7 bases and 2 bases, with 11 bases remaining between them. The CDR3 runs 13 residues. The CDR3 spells CASKRTNQETQYF. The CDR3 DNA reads TGTGCCAGCAAGCGGACTAATCAAGAGACCCAGTACTTC.

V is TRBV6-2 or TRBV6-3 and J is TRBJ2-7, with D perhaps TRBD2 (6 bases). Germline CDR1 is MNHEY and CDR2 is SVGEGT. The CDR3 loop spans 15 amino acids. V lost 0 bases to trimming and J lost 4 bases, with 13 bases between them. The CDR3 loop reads CASSYSRLVNYEQYF. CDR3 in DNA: TGTGCCAGCAGTTACTCGCGACTAGTGAATTACGAGCAGTACTTC.

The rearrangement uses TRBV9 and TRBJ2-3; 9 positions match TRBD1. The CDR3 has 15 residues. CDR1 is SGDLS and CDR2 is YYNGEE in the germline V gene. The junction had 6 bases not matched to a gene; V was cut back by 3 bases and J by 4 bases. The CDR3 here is CASSEGTGMADTQYF. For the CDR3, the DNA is TGTGCCAGCAGCGAAGGGACAGGGATGGCAGATACGCAGTATTTT.

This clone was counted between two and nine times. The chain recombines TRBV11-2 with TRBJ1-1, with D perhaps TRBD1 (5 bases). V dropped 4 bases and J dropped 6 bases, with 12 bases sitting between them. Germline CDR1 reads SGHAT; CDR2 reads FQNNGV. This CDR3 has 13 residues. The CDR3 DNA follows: TGTGCCAGCAGCTCGCCAGGGTTGTCTGAAGCTTTCTTT. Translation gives CASSSPGLSEAFF.

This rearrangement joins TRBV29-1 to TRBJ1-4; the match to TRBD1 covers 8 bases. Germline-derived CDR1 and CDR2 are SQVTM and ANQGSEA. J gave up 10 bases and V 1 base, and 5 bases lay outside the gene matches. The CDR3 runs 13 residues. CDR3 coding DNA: TGCAGCGTTGAAGTGACAGGGGTGGCAAAACTGTTTTTT. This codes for CSVEVTGVAKLFF.

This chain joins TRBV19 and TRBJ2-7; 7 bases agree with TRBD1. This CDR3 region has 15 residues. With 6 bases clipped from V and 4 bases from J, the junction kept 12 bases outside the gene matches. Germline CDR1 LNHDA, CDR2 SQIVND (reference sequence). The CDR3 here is CASSFTTQGSYEQYF. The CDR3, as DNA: TGTGCCAGTAGCTTTACAACACAGGGGTCGTACGAGCAGTACTTC.

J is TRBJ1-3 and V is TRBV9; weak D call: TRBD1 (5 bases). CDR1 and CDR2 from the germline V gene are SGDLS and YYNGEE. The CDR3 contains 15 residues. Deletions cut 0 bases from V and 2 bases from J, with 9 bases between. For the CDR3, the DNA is TGTGCCAGCAGCGTAGACCGGACAACTGGAAACACCATATATTTT. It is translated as CASSVDRTTGNTIYF. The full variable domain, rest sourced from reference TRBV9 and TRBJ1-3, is DSGVTQTPKHLITATGQRVTLRCSPRSGDLSVYWYQQSLDQGLQFLIQYYNGEERAKGNILERFSAQQFPDLHSELNLSSLELGDSALYFCASSVDRTTGNTIYFGEGSWLTVV.

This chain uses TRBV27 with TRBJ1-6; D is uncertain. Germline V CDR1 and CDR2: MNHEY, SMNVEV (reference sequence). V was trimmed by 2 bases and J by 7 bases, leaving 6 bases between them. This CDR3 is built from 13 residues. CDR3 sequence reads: CASSLSGNSPLHF. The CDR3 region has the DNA TGTGCCAGCAGTTTAAGCGGGAATTCACCCCTCCACTTT.

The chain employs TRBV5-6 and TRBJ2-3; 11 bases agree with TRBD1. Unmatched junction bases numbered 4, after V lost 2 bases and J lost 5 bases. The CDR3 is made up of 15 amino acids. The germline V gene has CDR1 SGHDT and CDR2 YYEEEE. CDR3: CASSLGQGAGDTQYF. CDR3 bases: TGTGCCAGCAGCTTAGGACAGGGGGCTGGAGATACGCAGTATTTT.

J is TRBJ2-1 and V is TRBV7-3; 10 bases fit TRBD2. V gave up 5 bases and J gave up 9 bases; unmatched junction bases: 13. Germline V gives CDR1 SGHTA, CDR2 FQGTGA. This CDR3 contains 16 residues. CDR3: CASSPRPLAGVGEQFF. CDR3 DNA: TGTGCCAGCAGCCCACGTCCCCTAGCGGGAGTAGGTGAGCAGTTCTTC.

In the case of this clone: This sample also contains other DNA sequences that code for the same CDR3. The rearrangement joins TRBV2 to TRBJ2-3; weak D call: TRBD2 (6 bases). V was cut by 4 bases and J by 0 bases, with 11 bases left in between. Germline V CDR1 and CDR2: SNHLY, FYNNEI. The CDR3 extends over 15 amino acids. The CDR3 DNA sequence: TGTGCCAGCAGTGCCGGGACTGCTAGCACAGATACGCAGTATTTT. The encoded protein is CASSAGTASTDTQYF.

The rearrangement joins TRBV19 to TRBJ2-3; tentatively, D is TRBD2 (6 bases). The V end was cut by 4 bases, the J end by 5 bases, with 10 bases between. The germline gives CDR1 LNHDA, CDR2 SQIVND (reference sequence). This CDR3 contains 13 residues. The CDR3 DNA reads TGTGCCAGTAGTAAGGCAGCGGGAGATACGCAGTATTTT. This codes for CASSKAAGDTQYF. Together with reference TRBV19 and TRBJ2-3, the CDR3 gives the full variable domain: DGGITQSPKYLFRKEGQNVTLSCEQNLNHDAMYWYRQDPGQGLRLIYYSQIVNDFQKGDIAEGYSVSREKKESFPLTVTSAQKNPTAFYLCASSKAAGDTQYFGPGTRLTVL.

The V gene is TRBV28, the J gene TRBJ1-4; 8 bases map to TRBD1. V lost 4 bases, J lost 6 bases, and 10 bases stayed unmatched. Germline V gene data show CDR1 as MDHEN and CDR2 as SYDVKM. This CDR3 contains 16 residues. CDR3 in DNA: TGTGCCAGCAGTTGGGACAGGTTGCGAGGAGATGAAAAACTGTTTTTT. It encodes CASSWDRLRGDEKLFF.